These 24 T cell receptor beta chains were sequenced from one sample in a study of blood T cell repertoires in COVID-19. Sequencing was performed with immunoSEQ multiplex PCR; in TCRdb, only in-frame clones are kept and a portion is missing. Of about 120,000 clones listed, 75% to 85% were seen once; the top ten hold under 45%. Sequences were obtained from peripheral blood. These TCRs come from a man aged 35 to 55 with active or convalescent COVID-19.

This chain joins TRBV5-4 and TRBJ2-3, with 9 positions matching TRBD1. The V gene end was trimmed by 3 bases and the J gene end by 6 bases; junction bases not matched to a gene: 8. There are 15 residues in the CDR3. Germline V gives CDR1 SGHNT, CDR2 YYREEE (reference sequence). The DNA for the CDR3 is TGTGCCAGCAGCTCGGACAGGGGCGTAGGGGATACGCAGTATTTT. Protein sequence: CASSSDRGVGDTQYF. Drawing the rest from reference TRBV5-4 and TRBJ2-3, the complete variable domain is ETGVTQSPTHLIKTRGQQVTLRCSSQSGHNTVSWYQQALGQGPQFIFQYYREEENGRGNFPPRFSGLQFPNYSSELNVNALELDDSALYLCASSSDRGVGDTQYFGPGTRLTVL.

This clone was picked up a small number of times. The J gene is TRBJ1-5, the V gene TRBV11-2, with a tentative D call TRBD1 (5 bases). V was shortened by 3 bases and J by 3 bases, with 12 bases between the two germline ends. CDR1 and CDR2 from the germline V gene are SGHAT and FQNNGV. This CDR3 is built from 15 residues. CDR3 in amino acids: CASSLAGQVNQPQHF. DNA for the CDR3: TGTGCCAGCAGCTTGGCGGGGCAGGTCAATCAGCCCCAGCATTTT. Complete variable domain (other parts from reference TRBV11-2 and TRBJ1-5): EAGVAQSPRYKIIEKRQSVAFWCNPISGHATLYWYQQILGQGPKLLIQFQNNGVVDDSQLPKDRFSAERLKGVDSTLKIQPAKLEDSAVYLCASSLAGQVNQPQHFGDGTRLSIL.

V is TRBV29-1 and J is TRBJ2-1; D unresolved. CDR3 length: 13 amino acids. Germline lookup yields CDR1 SQVTM and CDR2 ANQGSEA. Between the trimmed V and J ends, which lost 3 bases and 0 bases, there was a span of 6 bases. The CDR3 DNA sequence: TGCAGCGTTGAGAGTTACTCCTACAATGAGCAGTTCTTC. This translates into CSVESYSYNEQFF.

This clone was found a few times. CDR3 DNA sequence: TGTGCCAGCAGTTATCCTGTTCCTTATGGCTACACCTTC. This codes for CASSYPVPYGYTF. The rearrangement joins TRBV28 to TRBJ1-2; D not certain. The CDR3 runs 13 residues. Trimming removed 4 bases from V and 5 bases from J, with 11 bases in between. Per the germline V gene, CDR1 is MDHEN and CDR2 is SYDVKM.

The rearrangement uses TRBV28 and TRBJ1-2; no definite D call. CDR3 length: 13 residues. The germline V gene encodes CDR1 MDHEN and CDR2 SYDVKM. The germline V and J ends were trimmed by 3 bases and 6 bases, with 11 bases remaining between them. The CDR3 reads CASSFLRSDGYTF. For the CDR3, the DNA is TGTGCCAGCAGTTTCCTTCGCAGTGATGGCTACACCTTC.

The V and J genes are TRBV28 and TRBJ1-1; D may be TRBD1 (5 bases). Germline loops: CDR1 MDHEN, CDR2 SYDVKM. Trimming took 6 bases from V and 3 from J, leaving 20 bases between them. The CDR3 is made up of 16 amino acids. CDR3 in DNA: TGTGCCAGCAGCCCCCACGGGGGTCAGGGCCACACTGAAGCTTTCTTT. This gives the protein CASSPHGGQGHTEAFF.

This rearrangement joins TRBV20-1 to TRBJ2-3, with D uncertain. Per the germline V gene, CDR1 is DFQATT and CDR2 is SNEGSKA (reference sequence). This CDR3 spans 10 amino acids. Here the CDR3 DNA reads TGCGGAACACGGGCAGATACGCAGTATTTT. Translated, it gives CGTRADTQYF.

A few counts support this clone. The chain combines TRBV7-9 with TRBJ1-3; 9 bases match TRBD1. The V segment lost 6 bases and the J segment 3 bases; nucleotides outside the gene matches: 18. CDR1 and CDR2 (germline): SEHNR, FQNEAQ (reference sequence). This CDR3 is built from 19 residues. The CDR3 sequence is CASSHVGPQQGAVGNTIYF. The CDR3 DNA sequence: TGTGCCAGCAGTCATGTGGGCCCCCAACAGGGGGCCGTTGGAAACACCATATATTTT.

The chain's CDR3 is CASRPLTASGNTIYF. The DNA of the CDR3 is TGTGCCAGCAGACCCCTGACAGCTTCTGGAAACACCATATATTTT. V and J are TRBV6-5 and TRBJ1-3; D might be TRBD1 (5 bases). CDR3 length: 15 amino acids. In germline, CDR1 is MNHEY, CDR2 SVGAGI. V lost 6 bases, J lost 1 base, and 13 bases lay in between.

This sequence joins TRBV14 and TRBJ2-2; D is possibly TRBD1 (6 bases). The length of the CDR3 is 17 residues. CDR1 is SGHDN and CDR2 is FVKESK in the germline V gene. V shed 1 base and J shed 1 base, with 13 bases lying between them. The CDR3 protein is CASSQVRTVENTGELFF. The CDR3 DNA follows: TGTGCCAGCAGCCAAGTCCGGACAGTGGAGAACACCGGGGAGCTGTTTTTT. The full variable domain, rest sourced from reference TRBV14 and TRBJ2-2, is EAGVTQFPSHSVIEKGQTVTLRCDPISGHDNLYWYRRVMGKEIKFLLHFVKESKQDESGMPNNRFLAERTGGTYSTLKVQPAELEDSGVYFCASSQVRTVENTGELFFGEGSRLTVL.

The rearrangement links TRBV28 to TRBJ2-7, with a tentative D call TRBD1 (6 bases). V lost 4 bases and J 5 bases, leaving 15 bases between the germline ends. Germline V CDR1 and CDR2: MDHEN, SYDVKM. This CDR3 has 14 amino acids. DNA of the CDR3: TGTGCCAGCAGTTCCCCCCACAGGGAAGACGAGCAGTACTTC. It encodes CASSSPHREDEQYF.

The rearrangement links TRBV9 to TRBJ2-1, with TRBD2 matching 7 bases. With V trimmed by 0 bases and J by 3 bases, 3 bases remained unmatched. Germline values: CDR1 SGDLS, CDR2 YYNGEE. The CDR3 has 15 residues. CDR3 region: CASSVEASGYNEQFF. The CDR3 DNA reads TGTGCCAGCAGCGTAGAAGCTAGCGGCTACAATGAGCAGTTCTTC.

The chain joins TRBV14 to TRBJ2-7; D not resolved. The CDR3 covers 13 residues. V dropped 2 bases and J dropped 5 bases, with 10 bases sitting between them. Germline CDR1 is SGHDN and CDR2 is FVKESK. The CDR3 sequence is CASSQSRRDEQYF. CDR3 in DNA: TGTGCCAGCAGCCAATCGAGGAGAGACGAGCAGTACTTC.

This chain uses TRBV28 with TRBJ1-4; TRBD1 is a possible D gene (5 bases). Per germline, CDR1 MDHEN and CDR2 SYDVKM. The CDR3 has 22 amino acids. The V end lost 6 bases, the J end lost 0 bases, and 32 bases lay between the germline ends. Written as DNA, the CDR3 is TGTGCCAGCAGCCGCCCCCCAAAAGGGCGGGGGAAAGCTGGTGCAACTAATGAAAAACTGTTTTTT. As protein: CASSRPPKGRGKAGATNEKLFF.

The genes are TRBV4-3 and TRBJ1-2; 11 positions match TRBD1. The V and J ends lost 4 bases and 3 bases, in that order; junction bases with no gene match: 4. The CDR3 length is 15 residues. Germline V lookup: CDR1 LGHNA, CDR2 YSLEER. CDR3 nucleotides: TGCGCCAGCAGCCGGGAGGGACAGGGGGACTATGGCTACACCTTC. Translated: CASSREGQGDYGYTF.

This chain's CDR3 is CSASSGQPQHF. Written as DNA, the CDR3 is TGCAGTGCTAGCTCCGGTCAGCCCCAGCATTTT. The chain carries TRBV20-1 and TRBJ1-5; D is unclear. The V end was cut by 3 bases, the J end by 6 bases, with 6 bases between. CDR1 is DFQATT and CDR2 is SNEGSKA in the germline V gene (reference sequence). The CDR3 length is 11 residues.

This clone was observed a single time. CDR3 sequence: CATRKGREGNQPQHF. The DNA of the CDR3 is TGTGCCACCCGAAAGGGGAGGGAGGGCAATCAGCCCCAGCATTTT. V and J are TRBV19 and TRBJ1-5; maybe TRBD1 (5 bases). This CDR3 is 15 amino acids long. Germline V lookup: CDR1 LNHDA, CDR2 SQIVND (reference sequence). V was clipped by 10 bases and J by 2 bases, with 18 bases between them.

The chain couples TRBV5-1 to TRBJ2-2, with D perhaps matching TRBD2 (6 bases). Germline lookup yields CDR1 SGHRS and CDR2 YFSETQ. This CDR3 region has 13 residues. Trimming stripped 5 bases from V and 8 bases from J, with 13 bases between. CDR3 region: CASRGGPPGELFF. The DNA of the CDR3 is TGCGCCAGCAGAGGAGGGCCCCCGGGGGAGCTGTTTTTT.

The CDR3 protein is CASSPTTGVAFF. The CDR3 bases are TGTGCCAGTAGTCCAACGACAGGCGTGGCTTTCTTT. The chain employs TRBV19 and TRBJ1-1; possible D gene TRBD1, 6 bases. V lost 5 bases and J 11 bases, leaving 15 bases between the germline ends. The CDR3 sequence is 12 residues long. Germline lookup yields CDR1 LNHDA and CDR2 SQIVND (reference sequence).

The chain uses TRBV7-3 and TRBJ1-6, with D maybe TRBD1 (6 bases). The ends were cut back, 2 bases at V and 5 bases at J, with 16 bases in the middle. This CDR3 is 17 amino acids long. CDR1 SGHTA and CDR2 FQGTGA come from the germline V gene. As DNA, the CDR3 is TGTGCCAGCAGCTTATTCGGTGGTCAGGGGAATAATTCACCCCTCCACTTT. It encodes CASSLFGGQGNNSPLHF.

The genes are TRBV24-1 and TRBJ1-2; no clear D gene. Germline V CDR1 and CDR2: KGHDR, SFDVKD. The CDR3 is 13 residues long. Trimming took 7 bases from V and 7 from J, leaving 15 bases between them. The CDR3 DNA reads as TGTGCCACCAGGCCCCGAACTGTCCGTGGCTACACCTTC. Its translation is CATRPRTVRGYTF.

The count of this clone is one. In DNA, the CDR3 is TGTGCCGTCCGGACTAGCGGGGCTGGGGCACGTGAGCAGTTCTTC. It is translated as CAVRTSGAGAREQFF. The chain links TRBV10-3 to TRBJ2-1; 12 nucleotides line up with TRBD2. The CDR3 contains 15 residues. Germline-derived CDR1 and CDR2 are ENHRY and SYGVKD. The ends lost 11 bases at V and 9 bases at J; junction bases unmatched: 14.

J is TRBJ2-7 and V is TRBV3-1 (or the pseudogene TRBV3-2); the match to TRBD1 covers 7 bases. Germline V CDR1 and CDR2: LGHDT, YNNKEL (reference sequence). CDR3 length equals 14 residues. Losses at the gene ends were 2 bases for V and 3 bases for J; bases not matched to a gene: 4. CDR3 DNA: TGTGCCAGCAGCCAACCGGGACAGAGCTACGAGCAGTACTTC. Translating gives CASSQPGQSYEQYF.

The V gene is TRBV15, the J gene TRBJ1-2; the D is unclear. The CDR3 is 17 residues long. In germline, CDR1 is LNHNV, CDR2 YYDKDF (reference sequence). V was trimmed by 0 bases and J by 8 bases, leaving 22 bases between them. For the CDR3, the DNA is TGTGCCACCAGCAGAGATTGGGAGGGTCTAGTCACCCGGGGCTACACCTTC. Its protein product is CATSRDWEGLVTRGYTF.